A single TCR beta chain is shown here with its context. Its antigen is not known. This entry is derived from a study of cytomegalovirus exposure and HLA in healthy donors. Study conclusions and caveats: Three CMV-associated chains were confirmed in vitro to be specific for CMV antigens. Many donors shared some public TCRs, even though most TCR sequences were rare. Later on, an analysis found that several of the most significant clusters appeared to be linked to common viral pathogens, which included parvovirus B19.

With 8 bases clipped from V and 5 bases from J, the junction kept 16 bases outside the gene matches. The length of the CDR3 is 16 residues. Germline V gene data show CDR1 as SGDLS and CDR2 as YYNGEE. The PCR employed 60 Vbeta primers together with 13 Jbeta primers. The repertoire was sequenced with immunoSEQ multiplex PCR; TCRdb's copy has only in-frame clones and lacks some. The profile shows roughly 120,000 clones, roughly 80% of them singletons. The source is a man younger than 45 in good health and CMV-seropositive. The sequenced sample consisted of PBMCs. The rearrangement uses TRBV9 and TRBJ1-1, with 9 bases lining up with TRBD1. The chain's CDR3 is CARMRDRDLGLTEAFF. CDR3 nucleotides: TGTGCCAGAATGAGGGACAGGGATTTAGGATTAACTGAAGCTTTCTTT.